A selection of T cell receptor beta chains follows, all from one sample in a study of CD8+ T cells in alopecia areata. Produced via immunoSEQ multiplex PCR; TCRdb's table is partial and in-frame only. The sample holds under 150,000 clones, 56% seen once. The material sequenced was CD4+ T cells sorted from blood, taken at week 24, from a patient treated with tofacitinib. The receptor source for this set is a human donor with alopecia areata. CDR3s include the opening cysteine and the closing phenylalanine or tryptophan. Some rows mark clone size as missing; the rest say once, few, many or name a class of expanded clone.

clone size	V gene	J gene	CDR3 protein
.	TRBV7-2	TRBJ1-2	CASSPSIGASYGYTF
.	TRBV29-1	TRBJ2-5	CSAGLPSETQYF
.	TRBV7-2	TRBJ2-3	CASSLVTGSVDTQYF
.	TRBV4-1	TRBJ2-1	CASSHPLAGYSYNEQFF
.	TRBV5-1	TRBJ2-5	CASSKEGQALVGETQYF
.	TRBV4-2	TRBJ1-2	CASRYRDRDGYTF
few	TRBV4-1	TRBJ2-2	CASSQVPGITGELFF
.	TRBV30	TRBJ1-2	CAWSGQGYGYTF
.	TRBV18	TRBJ1-2	CASSPDGPLGYTF
.	TRBV11-2	TRBJ2-4	CASSLKAGAKNIQYF
.	TRBV29-1	TRBJ2-7	CSVGGRTGLHEQYF
.	TRBV7-2	TRBJ2-2	CASSLAIGELFF
few	TRBV5-1	TRBJ1-2	CASSLDPGAVSGYTF
few	TRBV29-1	TRBJ1-4	CSVEDAGNEKLFF
.	TRBV7-8	TRBJ2-3	CASSSPPGIHDTQYF
.	TRBV11-2	TRBJ2-7	CASSSQILTYEQYF
.	TRBV29-1	TRBJ1-4	CSVSGTGAFNEKLFF
.	TRBV7-8	TRBJ1-1	CASSRGGTEAFF
.	TRBV29-1	TRBJ2-7	CSVRLNSYEQYF
.	TRBV5-4	TRBJ2-5	CASSFQGFPTETQYF
.	TRBV30	TRBJ2-1	CAWSVRLTPGQFF
.	TRBV30	TRBJ1-3	CAWNAGNSGNTIYF